The rows below give T cell receptor beta chains drawn from one sample of a study of T cells after yellow fever vaccination. TCRdb fed the 5' RACE reads into MiXCR, producing one record per CDR3 protein. The sample lists 96,000 or so distinct CDR3 sequences; over 8% were seen once. Sequenced material: CD8+ T cells not binding an NS4B(214-222) dextramer, sorted from PBMCs, taken around 15 days after the first yellow fever vaccination. These receptors were taken from a man between 18 and 35 years old who received the YFV17D yellow fever vaccine. CDR3s include the opening cysteine and the closing phenylalanine or tryptophan. The D gene is left open where the match is weak. Size values are once, few and many counts, or a class for expanded clones, and some rows have none.

v_call	j_call	clone_size	d_call	cdr3_aa	cdr3_nt
TRBV4-1	TRBJ2-3	-	TRBD2	CASSQEVPAGVTDTQYF	TGCGCCAGCAGCCAAGAAGTTCCAGCGGGGGTGACAGATACGCAGTATTTT
TRBV6-5	TRBJ1-2	few	-	CASSPGGPTHGYTF	TGTGCCAGCAGCCCCGGGGGACCGACGCATGGCTACACCTTC
TRBV13	TRBJ1-6	-	TRBD1	CASSPTGIYNSPLHF	TGTGCCAGCAGCCCGACAGGGATTTATAATTCACCCCTCCACTTT
TRBV27	TRBJ2-3	few	-	CASSFLSFGTDTQYF	TGTGCCAGCAGTTTTTTGTCCTTTGGGACAGATACGCAGTATTTT
TRBV24-1	TRBJ2-5	-	-	CATSDSHDWETQYF	TGTGCCACCAGTGATTCTCACGACTGGGAGACCCAGTACTTC
TRBV7-9	TRBJ1-1	many	-	CASSLPGLGMNTEAFF	TGTGCCAGCAGCTTACCTGGGCTGGGCATGAACACTGAAGCTTTCTTT
TRBV7-9	TRBJ1-5	-	-	CASSSHRVFVNQPQHF	TGTGCCAGCAGCTCCCACAGGGTATTTGTCAATCAGCCCCAGCATTTT
TRBV12-3/TRBV12-4	TRBJ1-1	many	-	CASSSGLRLYEAFF	TGTGCCAGCAGTTCCGGACTCAGGCTCTACGAAGCTTTCTTT
TRBV18	TRBJ2-7	few	TRBD1	CASSELHRGYYEQYF	TGTGCCAGCTCAGAACTTCACAGGGGGTACTACGAGCAGTACTTC
TRBV19	TRBJ1-1	few	-	CASDAGEESEAFF	TGTGCCAGCGACGCAGGGGAGGAGAGTGAAGCTTTCTTT
TRBV6-5	TRBJ2-2	many	TRBD2	CASSYSRGGLETGELFF	TGTGCCAGCAGTTACTCCCGGGGGGGCTTAGAAACCGGGGAGCTGTTTTTT
TRBV5-4	TRBJ2-5	few	-	CASSSGIETQYF	TGTGCCAGCAGCTCGGGAATAGAGACCCAGTACTTC
TRBV20-1	TRBJ2-3	-	-	CSARDPVTQYF	TGCAGTGCTAGAGACCCAGTTACGCAGTATTTT
TRBV20-1	TRBJ1-3	few	-	CSARDVGPGNTIYF	TGCAGTGCTAGAGATGTAGGGCCGGGAAACACCATATATTTT
TRBV11-3	TRBJ2-1	few	TRBD1	CASSFNRGSSYNEQFF	TGTGCCAGCAGCTTTAACAGGGGGTCCTCCTACAATGAGCAGTTCTTC
TRBV6-5	TRBJ2-1	-	TRBD2	CASSFSPSAGDFYNEQFF	TGTGCCAGCAGTTTTTCCCCCAGTGCGGGGGACTTTTACAATGAGCAGTTCTTC
TRBV24-1	TRBJ2-4	few	-	CATSDPGGIQYF	TGTGCCACCAGTGATCCCGGGGGCATTCAGTACTTC
TRBV6-6	TRBJ1-1	-	-	CASSYGAVSFF	TGTGCCAGCAGTTACGGGGCAGTCTCTTTCTTT
TRBV7-6	TRBJ2-3	few	-	CASSYPSTGWDTQYF	TGTGCCAGCAGCTACCCCTCGACCGGGTGGGATACGCAGTATTTT
TRBV7-3	TRBJ2-1	few	-	CASSAASGEEQFF	TGTGCCAGCAGCGCGGCCTCGGGCGAGGAGCAGTTCTTC
TRBV20-1	TRBJ2-2	many	TRBD2	CSARDGLAGDTGELFF	TGCAGTGCTAGAGATGGACTAGCGGGGGACACCGGGGAGCTGTTTTTT
TRBV5-1	TRBJ2-5	-	-	CASSFLGGRVETQYF	TGCGCCAGCAGCTTCTTAGGTGGCAGGGTCGAGACCCAGTACTTC
TRBV4-2	TRBJ2-2	-	-	CASSQDRPGELFF	TGTGCCAGCAGCCAAGATCGGCCAGGGGAGCTGTTTTTT
TRBV29-1	TRBJ2-2	few	-	CSVEDLNSATGELFF	TGCAGCGTTGAAGATCTGAATAGCGCTACCGGGGAGCTGTTTTTT
TRBV7-9	TRBJ2-2	-	-	CASSLAGRQGTGELFF	TGTGCCAGCAGCTTAGCGGGGCGGCAAGGCACCGGGGAGCTGTTTTTT
TRBV20-1	TRBJ1-1	-	-	CSAPLGGMNTQAFF	TGCAGTGCTCCCCTGGGGGGGATGAACACTCAAGCTTTCTTT
TRBV12-3/TRBV12-4	TRBJ2-7	few	TRBD1	CASSSLTGMYEQYF	TGTGCCAGCAGCTCCCTGACAGGGATGTACGAGCAGTACTTC